This TCR beta chain is drawn from a study of blood T cell repertoires in COVID-19. Turning to the study itself: Both acute and convalescent COVID-19 samples were obtained from the United States, Italy and Spain.

The CDR3 loop spans 13 amino acids. From germline, CDR1 is SGHDT and CDR2 YYEEEE. Between the trimmed V and J ends, which lost 3 bases and 5 bases, there was a span of 8 bases. Assay used: immunoSEQ multiplex PCR; TCRdb lists only in-frame clones, some missing. The data contain 1,500 to 2,000 clones, approximately 84% of them seen just once; the ten biggest clones take up 16%. V is TRBV5-6 and J is TRBJ1-4, with D uncertain. This sequence was found in a man in his sixties or seventies with active COVID-19. The sample was peripheral blood. The CDR3 sequence: CASSWEPNEKLFF. The CDR3 coding sequence is TGTGCCAGCAGCTGGGAGCCAAATGAAAAACTGTTTTTT.